The next 26 T cell receptor beta chains were all read from a single sample in a study of response to subunit inactivated influenza vaccine. TCRdb reprocessed the RT-PCR reads via MiXCR and lists one record per CDR3 protein. The sample records about 530,000 distinct CDR3 sequences, approximately 12% being singletons. The sequences come from PBMCs from blood, collected roughly 47 days after vaccination. Receptors originate from a man in his forties or fifties who received an inactivated influenza vaccine.

The sample holds a few counts of this clonotype. This chain joins TRBV19 and TRBJ1-5; 10 positions match TRBD1. Germline-derived CDR1 and CDR2 are LNHDA and SQIVND (reference sequence). J lost 2 bases, V lost 5 bases, and 9 bases had no gene match. There are 17 residues in the CDR3. The CDR3 sequence: CASSLGQGDTGNQPQHF. CDR3 in DNA: TGTGCCAGTAGTCTAGGACAGGGGGATACGGGCAATCAGCCCCAGCATTTT. The full variable domain, completed using reference TRBV19 and TRBJ1-5, is DGGITQSPKYLFRKEGQNVTLSCEQNLNHDAMYWYRQDPGQGLRLIYYSQIVNDFQKGDIAEGYSVSREKKESFPLTVTSAQKNPTAFYLCASSLGQGDTGNQPQHFGDGTRLSIL.

This clonotype was seen a few times. The chain recombines TRBV6-2 or TRBV6-3 with TRBJ1-2; D is unresolved. With 7 bases removed from V and 0 bases from J, the gap between germline ends came to 3 bases. Germline V gives CDR1 MNHEY, CDR2 SVGEGT. The CDR3 loop spans 11 amino acids. CDR3 amino acids: CASMTNYGYTF. The CDR3 nucleotides read TGTGCCAGCATGACTAACTATGGCTACACCTTC.

On this clonotype itself: A read error may be the cause here, since a much bigger clone is one base away. The V gene is TRBV28, the J gene TRBJ1-6; maybe TRBD1 (5 bases). The germline CDR1 and CDR2 sequences are MDHEN and SYDVKM. The CDR3 extends over 16 amino acids. The CDR3 region is CVSSLWPTVGGSPLHF. CDR3 nucleotide sequence: TGTGTCAGCAGTTTATGGCCGACGGTGGGGGGATCACCCCTCCACTTT.

The sample holds a few counts of this clonotype. This sequence joins TRBV7-8 and TRBJ2-7, with D perhaps TRBD1 or TRBD2 (5 bases each). V dropped 6 bases and J dropped 6 bases, with 33 bases sitting between them. Per germline, CDR1 SGHVS and CDR2 FQNEAQ. This CDR3 region has 19 residues. CDR3 sequence reads: CASSLNYPNRDPSASEQYF. CDR3 bases: TGTGCCAGCAGTCTGAACTACCCTAACCGGGACCCATCAGCATCCGAGCAGTACTTC.

There are a few counts of this clonotype. V usage is TRBV7-8 and J usage is TRBJ2-1; 7 bases are a match to TRBD2. The CDR3 is 17 residues long. Trimming took 4 bases from V and 2 from J; bases not matched to a gene: 11. Germline CDR1 is SGHVS and CDR2 is FQNEAQ. CDR3 amino acids: CASSSPSRLAAYNEQFF. The CDR3 DNA sequence: TGTGCCAGCAGCTCCCCGAGTCGGCTAGCGGCCTACAATGAGCAGTTCTTC.

The rearrangement uses TRBV10-2 and TRBJ2-1; D possibly uses TRBD1 or TRBD2 (5 bases each). The CDR3 has 12 residues. Between the trimmed V and J ends, which lost 3 bases and 8 bases, there was a span of 8 bases. CDR1 is WSHSY and CDR2 is SAAADI in the germline V gene. The DNA of the CDR3 is TGCGCCAGCAGTGAAGAGGGGTATGAGCAGTTCTTC. Residues: CASSEEGYEQFF.

This clonotype occurred a few times. The rearrangement links TRBV12-3 or TRBV12-4 to TRBJ1-1; D might be TRBD1 (5 bases). Trimming stripped 4 bases from V and 11 bases from J, with 11 bases between. The CDR3 has 11 amino acids. CDR3 nucleotides: TGTGCCAGCAGTTGGGGGACGCGGGCTTTCTTT. This translates into CASSWGTRAFF.

The chain links TRBV15 to TRBJ2-7; 10 bases align to TRBD2. The CDR3 consists of 14 residues. Germline loops: CDR1 LNHNV, CDR2 YYDKDF (reference sequence). The V gene end was trimmed by 5 bases and the J gene end by 7 bases; junction bases not matched to a gene: 8. The CDR3, as DNA: TGTGCCACCAGCGACGCTAGCGGGAGCAGAGAGCAGTACTTC. Translating gives CATSDASGSREQYF.

V is TRBV20-1 and J is TRBJ2-3; the match to TRBD1 covers 7 bases. Germline-derived CDR1 and CDR2 are DFQATT and SNEGSKA (reference sequence). Losses at the gene ends were 2 bases for V and 3 bases for J; bases not matched to a gene: 2. The CDR3 contains 13 residues. In DNA, the CDR3 is TGCAGTGCTAGACCCAGGGGGACAGATACGCAGTATTTT. This translates into CSARPRGTDTQYF.

This chain joins TRBV5-1 and TRBJ1-6; 7 nucleotides match TRBD1. From germline, CDR1 is SGHRS and CDR2 YFSETQ. After removal of 4 bases from V and 3 bases from J, the junction contained 4 bases not matched to a gene. CDR3 size: 15 residues. The DNA of the CDR3 is TGCGCCAGCAGCAAGGGACAGATCTATAATTCACCCCTCCACTTT. Its protein product is CASSKGQIYNSPLHF.

The chain combines TRBV20-1 with TRBJ2-3; D is unresolved. Germline CDR1 and CDR2: DFQATT and SNEGSKA (reference sequence). V was shortened by 6 bases and J by 5 bases, with 6 bases between the two germline ends. The CDR3 runs to 10 residues. CDR3 residues: CSAARDTQYF. Written as DNA, the CDR3 is TGCAGTGCCGCCCGAGATACGCAGTATTTT.

This chain uses TRBV4-2 with TRBJ2-7; no clear D gene. V lost 0 bases and J lost 1, with 7 bases in between. The CDR3 runs 14 residues. CDR1 is LGHNA and CDR2 is YNFKEQ in the germline V gene. CDR3 sequence: CASSQDYGSYEQYF. Written as DNA, the CDR3 is TGTGCCAGCAGCCAAGATTACGGTTCCTACGAGCAGTACTTC.

There are a few counts of this clonotype. The chain has TRBV28 and TRBJ2-2, with D unresolved. The CDR3 length is 12 residues. Trimming removed 7 bases from V and 0 bases from J, with 3 bases in between. The V gene's germline CDR1 is MDHEN and CDR2 SYDVKM. The CDR3 DNA is TGTGCCAGCATTTCGAACACCGGGGAGCTGTTTTTT. It codes for CASISNTGELFF.

The chain carries TRBV7-2 and TRBJ1-6; D ambiguous. CDR1 is SGHTA and CDR2 is FQGNSA in the germline V gene. V was shortened by 4 bases and J by 7 bases, with 11 bases between the two germline ends. The length of the CDR3 is 14 residues. The CDR3 DNA reads TGTGCCAGCAGCTCTCAAGTGTCGAATTCACCCCTCCACTTT. As protein: CASSSQVSNSPLHF.

The chain recombines TRBV4-2 with TRBJ1-1; D call uncertain. V was trimmed by 0 bases and J by 1 base, leaving 6 bases between them. Germline V gives CDR1 LGHNA, CDR2 YNFKEQ. The CDR3 loop spans 14 amino acids. CDR3 sequence reads: CASSQESENTEAFF. The CDR3, as DNA: TGTGCCAGCAGCCAAGAGAGCGAGAACACTGAAGCTTTCTTT.

The count of this clonotype is one. The J gene is TRBJ1-5, the V gene TRBV21-1. TRBV21-1 is assigned pseudogene status. This CDR3 is 15 amino acids long. The CDR3, as DNA: TGTGCCAGCAGCAAAACAGAAGATAGCAATCAGCCCCAGCATTTT. It is translated as CASSKTEDSNQPQHF.

V usage is TRBV18 and J usage is TRBJ2-3, with D maybe TRBD1 (5 bases). CDR1 KGHSH and CDR2 LQKENI come from the germline V gene. V lost 6 bases and J lost 6, with 13 bases in between. This CDR3 spans 13 amino acids. The CDR3 DNA reads as TGTGCCAGCTCGTCACAGGTGGCGGATACGCAGTATTTT. Protein sequence: CASSSQVADTQYF.

This clonotype appeared a few times. The chain links TRBV20-1 to TRBJ2-7; no clear D. This CDR3 has 13 amino acids. Trimming cost V 4 bases and J 2 bases, with 12 bases left between them. Germline V gene lookup returns CDR1 DFQATT and CDR2 SNEGSKA (reference sequence). This CDR3 is CSAKRYSPYEQYF. CDR3 nucleotides: TGCAGTGCTAAAAGATACAGCCCCTACGAGCAGTACTTC.

This clonotype was found a few times. The rearrangement uses TRBV4-3 and TRBJ2-1; perhaps TRBD1 as D (5 bases). The V end was cut by 0 bases, the J end by 6 bases, with 12 bases between. The CDR3 has 15 amino acids. The germline gives CDR1 LGHNA, CDR2 YSLEER. In DNA, the CDR3 is TGCGCCAGCAGCCAAGATACGACAGTGACCAATGAGCAGTTCTTC. It yields the protein CASSQDTTVTNEQFF.

DNA for the CDR3: TGTGCCAGCAGCTTATATGGGCGGGGGCGCACCGGGGAGCTGTTTTTT. Its protein product is CASSLYGRGRTGELFF. This chain uses TRBV5-5 with TRBJ2-2; D might be TRBD2 (7 bases). Germline CDR1 reads SGHKS; CDR2 reads YYEKEE (reference sequence). V gave up 2 bases and J gave up 4 bases, with 15 bases separating them. CDR3 length equals 16 residues.

The chain is built from TRBV28 and TRBJ2-4; 7 bases line up with TRBD1. The germline gives CDR1 MDHEN, CDR2 SYDVKM. Unmatched junction bases numbered 8, after V lost 3 bases and J lost 3 bases. The CDR3 has 16 residues. In DNA form, the CDR3 reads TGTGCCAGCAGTTTCGAGGGGGCACTCGGCAAAAACATTCAGTACTTC. As protein: CASSFEGALGKNIQYF.

This clonotype came up many times. This chain joins TRBV5-1 and TRBJ1-6; 7 nucleotides match TRBD1. V shed 7 bases and J 7 bases; nucleotides not matched to a gene: 8. Germline loops: CDR1 SGHRS, CDR2 YFSETQ. The CDR3 has 14 amino acids. The CDR3 DNA is TGCGCCAGCCGACAGGGAGAGGCCAATTCACCCCTCCACTTT. Its translation: CASRQGEANSPLHF.

The sample holds a few counts of this clonotype. The CDR3 nucleotides read TGTGCCAGCAGTTTAAGTGCGGGTGGCTACACCTTC. Translating it yields CASSLSAGGYTF. The chain uses TRBV28 and TRBJ1-2; no definite D call. The V and J ends lost 2 bases and 7 bases respectively, with 8 bases between them. This CDR3 has 12 residues. From germline, CDR1 is MDHEN and CDR2 SYDVKM.

This clonotype appeared a few times. The V gene is TRBV6-5, the J gene TRBJ1-6; 12 positions agree with TRBD1. The V gene end was trimmed by 0 bases and the J gene end by 5 bases; junction bases not matched to a gene: 5. There are 18 residues in the CDR3. Germline V lookup: CDR1 MNHEY, CDR2 SVGAGI. The CDR3 DNA is TGTGCCAGCAGTTACTCAGGGGGGACAGGGGGCGATAATTCACCCCTCCACTTT. Its protein product is CASSYSGGTGGDNSPLHF.

The V gene is TRBV7-2, the J gene TRBJ1-1; D is unclear. Trimming removed 7 bases from V and 1 base from J, with 13 bases in between. Germline loops: CDR1 SGHTA, CDR2 FQGNSA. CDR3 length: 14 amino acids. DNA of the CDR3: TGTGCCAGCACCATAAAGGGAAGGAACACTGAAGCTTTCTTT. Amino acids: CASTIKGRNTEAFF.

V gene TRBV6-2 or TRBV6-3 combines with J gene TRBJ2-1, with D possibly TRBD2 on 6 matching bases. Germline V CDR1 and CDR2: MNHEY, SVGEGT. The CDR3 length is 14 residues. The V gene lost 1 base and the J gene lost 6 bases, with 10 bases spanning the gap. The CDR3 bases are TGTGCCAGCAGTTACTGGGGACTTTTCAATGAGCAGTTCTTC. Translated: CASSYWGLFNEQFF.